The 12 T cell receptor beta chains listed next were all sequenced from one sample in a study of a mutant IDH1 vaccine in newly diagnosed glioma. Antigens of these TCRs are unknown. Sequencing was performed with immunoSEQ multiplex PCR; in TCRdb, only in-frame clones are kept and a portion is missing. The sample lists about 51,000 clones; more than 70% were seen once. As for time point: week 5, during vaccination. Vaccination comprised doses that each held 300 ug of mutant IDH1 20-mer peptide, plus topical imiquimod. This material consisted of PBMCs, taken from a glioma patient whose treatment included an IDH1 peptide vaccine. These receptors came from a woman in her forties with glioma.

The chain couples TRBV2 to TRBJ1-1; a weak D match, TRBD1 (5 bases). This CDR3 is built from 14 residues. V was pared by 7 bases and J by 0 bases, with 12 bases between. Germline CDR1 and CDR2: SNHLY and FYNNEI. The CDR3: CASKTGSMNTEAFF. The CDR3 coding sequence is TGTGCCAGCAAAACAGGATCCATGAACACTGAAGCTTTCTTT.

There are a few counts of this clone. This chain uses TRBV10-1 with TRBJ1-1; TRBD1 is a possible D gene (5 bases). Trimming took 0 bases from V and 4 from J, leaving 9 bases between them. CDR1 and CDR2 from the germline V gene are WNHNN and SYGVQD (reference sequence). The CDR3 spans 14 residues. The CDR3 DNA sequence: TGCGCCAGCAGTGAGTCGGGGCGGCCCACTGAAGCTTTCTTT. It specifies CASSESGRPTEAFF.

This clone came up a few times. The gene calls are TRBV7-6 and TRBJ1-1; 8 nucleotides align to TRBD1. The length of the CDR3 is 16 residues. With V trimmed by 4 bases and J by 1 base, 8 bases remained unmatched. Germline CDR1 SGHVS, CDR2 FNYEAQ. CDR3 sequence: CASSSLGGTGNTEAFF. CDR3 in DNA: TGTGCCAGCAGCTCGCTGGGGGGGACAGGGAACACTGAAGCTTTCTTT.

This chain connects TRBV5-1 to TRBJ1-6; perhaps TRBD1 as D (6 bases). From germline, CDR1 is SGHRS and CDR2 YFSETQ. This CDR3 contains 17 residues. V was pared by 3 bases and J by 0 bases, with 13 bases between. CDR3 DNA: TGCGCCAGCAGCTCCCGACAGGAGAGCTCCTATAATTCACCCCTCCACTTT. Encoded protein: CASSSRQESSYNSPLHF.

This clone was counted a single time. The genes are TRBV19 and TRBJ2-1; D remains unclear. Between the trimmed V and J ends, which lost 4 bases and 6 bases, there was a span of 13 bases. Germline lookup yields CDR1 LNHDA and CDR2 SQIVND (reference sequence). This CDR3 contains 14 residues. The CDR3 DNA is TGTGCCAGTAGTAGGGTCACAGTTTCCAATGAGCAGTTCTTC. As protein: CASSRVTVSNEQFF.

The chain joins TRBV18 to TRBJ1-2, with 9 bases lining up with TRBD1. Germline CDR1 reads KGHSH; CDR2 reads LQKENI. The CDR3 sequence is 13 residues long. Unmatched junction bases numbered 4, after V lost 3 bases and J lost 8 bases. The CDR3 DNA reads TGTGCCAGCTCACCGGGGGACAGGGACGGCTACACCTTC. Its protein is CASSPGDRDGYTF.

The chain joins TRBV27 to TRBJ1-5; tentatively, D is TRBD1 (5 bases). Between the trimmed V and J ends, which lost 3 bases and 0 bases, there was a span of 21 bases. The CDR3 length is 19 residues. The V gene's germline CDR1 is MNHEY and CDR2 SMNVEV (reference sequence). For the CDR3, the DNA is TGTGCCAGCAGTTTTTTAGGGGCTGATGGGGGAATTAGCAATCAGCCCCAGCATTTT. This codes for CASSFLGADGGISNQPQHF.

This clone was counted a single time. The chain employs TRBV4-3 and TRBJ1-1; tentative D call: TRBD1 (5 bases). The CDR3 length is 16 residues. Trimming removed 1 base from V and 1 base from J, with 13 bases in between. The V gene's germline CDR1 is LGHNA and CDR2 YSLEER. CDR3 DNA sequence: TGCGCCAGCAGCCAAGTCCGGGACGTCCAGAACACTGAAGCTTTCTTT. It yields the protein CASSQVRDVQNTEAFF.

The rearrangement links TRBV4-1 to TRBJ2-7; D remains unclear. Germline loops: CDR1 MGHRA, CDR2 YSYEKL. CDR3 length: 14 residues. V shed 1 base and J shed 2 bases, with 9 bases lying between them. The CDR3 DNA follows: TGCGCCAGCAGCCAAGCGGCCAGAGCCTACGAGCAGTACTTC. The encoded protein is CASSQAARAYEQYF.

The chain carries TRBV9 and TRBJ2-2, with 7 bases matching TRBD1. Germline values: CDR1 SGDLS, CDR2 YYNGEE. Trimming took 0 bases from V and 4 from J; bases not matched to a gene: 12. The CDR3 has 18 residues. This chain's CDR3 is CASSVGGGMGRATGELFF. The CDR3 region has the DNA TGTGCCAGCAGCGTAGGAGGGGGCATGGGGCGAGCCACCGGGGAGCTGTTTTTT.

This chain connects TRBV5-1 to TRBJ2-7; 9 nucleotides agree with TRBD2. This CDR3 is 15 amino acids long. The junction had 3 bases not matched to a gene; V was cut back by 2 bases and J by 0 bases. Germline CDR1 is SGHRS and CDR2 is YFSETQ. The CDR3 protein is CASSLSSGGSYEQYF. The CDR3 region has the DNA TGCGCCAGCAGCTTAAGTAGCGGGGGCTCCTACGAGCAGTACTTC.

The rearrangement links TRBV18 to TRBJ2-5, with D tentatively TRBD1 or TRBD2 (5 bases each). This CDR3 contains 14 residues. V was shortened by 2 bases and J by 4 bases, with 11 bases between the two germline ends. CDR1 KGHSH and CDR2 LQKENI come from the germline V gene. CDR3 residues: CASSPVTGRETQYF. The CDR3 nucleotides are TGTGCCAGCTCACCAGTGACGGGGCGAGAGACCCAGTACTTC.